This T cell receptor beta chain is from a study of cytomegalovirus exposure and HLA in healthy donors. Primers: 60 Vbeta forward and 13 Jbeta reverse. The assay was immunoSEQ multiplex PCR, and TCRdb's table has in-frame clones only and misses some. The data show about 170,000 clones, approximately 80% seen once. Source material: PBMCs. The clonotype was recovered from a woman under 30 in good health and CMV-seronegative.

The CDR3 here is CASGLGTRQTFAYNEQFF. The DNA of the CDR3 is TGTGCTAGTGGTTTGGGGACCAGACAGACTTTCGCCTACAATGAGCAGTTCTTC. The chain recombines TRBV12-5 with TRBJ2-1; possibly TRBD1 for D (5 bases). CDR1 is LGHNT and CDR2 is FRNRAP in the germline V gene. The CDR3 sequence is 18 residues long. Trimming pared 1 base from V and 2 bases from J, leaving 18 bases between.